The T cell receptor (beta chain) described here comes from a study of T cell responses to AZD1222 COVID-19 vaccine. Study-wide findings and caveats: Seropositivity was recorded at baseline in only a handful of AZD1222 recipients. Two doses of AZD1222 preceded a rise in Spike-specific TCR breadth and depth.

Notes on this clone: Antigen: not known.

Using immunoSEQ multiplex PCR, the repertoire was profiled, and TCRdb retains in-frame clones only, with some absent. The data show some 86,000 clones, roughly nine tenths seen once. Per the germline V gene, CDR1 is KGHSH and CDR2 is LQKENI. The CDR3 is 15 amino acids. After removal of 6 bases from V and 2 bases from J, the junction contained 6 bases not matched to a gene. The chain combines TRBV18 with TRBJ2-2, with 7 bases lining up with TRBD2. This receptor was obtained from an adult in good health. The source was peripheral blood, collected on day 0 of AZD1222 vaccination. The CDR3 DNA reads TGTGCCAGCTCCCGACTAGCTGATAACACCGGGGAGCTGTTTTTT. It is translated as CASSRLADNTGELFF. The variable domain in full, with the rest retrieved from reference TRBV18 and TRBJ2-2, is NAGVMQNPRHLVRRRGQEARLRCSPMKGHSHVYWYRQLPEEGLKFMVYLQKENIIDESGMPKERFSAEFPKEGPSILRIQQVVRGDSAAYFCASSRLADNTGELFFGEGSRLTVL.